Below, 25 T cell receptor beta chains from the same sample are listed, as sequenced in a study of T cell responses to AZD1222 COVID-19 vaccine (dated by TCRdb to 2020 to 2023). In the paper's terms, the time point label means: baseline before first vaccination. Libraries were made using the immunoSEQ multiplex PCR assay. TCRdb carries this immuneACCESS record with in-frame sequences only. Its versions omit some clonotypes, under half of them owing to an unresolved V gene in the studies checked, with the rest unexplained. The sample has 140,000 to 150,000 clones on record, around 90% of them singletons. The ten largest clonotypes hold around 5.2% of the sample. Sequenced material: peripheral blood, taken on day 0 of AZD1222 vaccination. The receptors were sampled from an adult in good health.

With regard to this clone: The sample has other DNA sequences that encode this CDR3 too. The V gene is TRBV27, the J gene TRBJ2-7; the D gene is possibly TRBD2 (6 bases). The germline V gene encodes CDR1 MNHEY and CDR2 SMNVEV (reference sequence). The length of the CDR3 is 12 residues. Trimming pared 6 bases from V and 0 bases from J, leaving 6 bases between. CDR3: CASRGGSYEQYF. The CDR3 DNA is TGTGCCAGCAGGGGGGGCTCCTACGAGCAGTACTTC.

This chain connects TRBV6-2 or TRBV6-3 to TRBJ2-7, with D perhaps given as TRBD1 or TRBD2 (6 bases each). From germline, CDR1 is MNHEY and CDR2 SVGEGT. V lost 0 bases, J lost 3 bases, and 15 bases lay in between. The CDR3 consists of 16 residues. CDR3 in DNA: TGTGCCAGCAGTTACTCGACGGCCAGGGGAGGCTACGAGCAGTACTTC. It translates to CASSYSTARGGYEQYF.

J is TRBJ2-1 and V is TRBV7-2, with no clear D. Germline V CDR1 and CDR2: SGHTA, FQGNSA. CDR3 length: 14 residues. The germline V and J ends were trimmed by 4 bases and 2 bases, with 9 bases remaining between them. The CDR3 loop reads CASSSSDTYNEQFF. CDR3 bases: TGTGCCAGCAGCTCCTCGGATACCTACAATGAGCAGTTCTTC.

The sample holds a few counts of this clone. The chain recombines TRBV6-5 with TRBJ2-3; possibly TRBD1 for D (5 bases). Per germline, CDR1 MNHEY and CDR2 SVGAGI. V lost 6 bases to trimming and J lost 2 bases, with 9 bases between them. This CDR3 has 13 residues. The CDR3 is CASRTVNTDTQYF. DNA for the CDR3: TGTGCCAGCAGGACAGTGAACACAGATACGCAGTATTTT.

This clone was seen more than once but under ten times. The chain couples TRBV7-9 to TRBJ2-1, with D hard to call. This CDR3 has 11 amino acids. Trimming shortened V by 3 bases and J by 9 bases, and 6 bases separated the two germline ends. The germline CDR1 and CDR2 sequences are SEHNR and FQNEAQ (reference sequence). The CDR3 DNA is TGTGCCAGCAGCTTGCTCATTGAGCAGTTCTTC. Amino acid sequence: CASSLLIEQFF.

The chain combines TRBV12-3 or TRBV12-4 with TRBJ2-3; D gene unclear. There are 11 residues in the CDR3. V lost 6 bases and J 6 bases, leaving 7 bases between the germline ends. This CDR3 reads CASRRVDTQYF. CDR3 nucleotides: TGTGCCAGCAGACGGGTCGATACGCAGTATTTT.

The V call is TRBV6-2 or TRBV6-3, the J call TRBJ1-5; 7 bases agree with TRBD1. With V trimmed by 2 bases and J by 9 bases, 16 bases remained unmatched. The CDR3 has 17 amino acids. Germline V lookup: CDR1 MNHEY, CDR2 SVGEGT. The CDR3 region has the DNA TGTGCCAGCAGTTACCGAGTCCAAGGGACAGCCTCGCGGCCCCAGCATTTT. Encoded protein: CASSYRVQGTASRPQHF.

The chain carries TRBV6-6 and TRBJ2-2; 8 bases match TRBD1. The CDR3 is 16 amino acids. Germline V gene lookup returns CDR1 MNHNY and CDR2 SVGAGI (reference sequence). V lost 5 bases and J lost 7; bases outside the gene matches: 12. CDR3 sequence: CASSPRDRKSGGELFF. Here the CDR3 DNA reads TGTGCCAGCAGTCCTCGGGACAGGAAGTCCGGCGGGGAGCTGTTTTTT.

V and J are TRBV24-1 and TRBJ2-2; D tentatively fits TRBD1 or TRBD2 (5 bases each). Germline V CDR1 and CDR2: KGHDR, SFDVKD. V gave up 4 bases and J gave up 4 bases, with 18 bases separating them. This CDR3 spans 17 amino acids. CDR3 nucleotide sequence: TGTGCCACCAGTGACTACGTTGGGGGTAGGGGCACCGGGGAGCTGTTTTTT. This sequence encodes CATSDYVGGRGTGELFF.

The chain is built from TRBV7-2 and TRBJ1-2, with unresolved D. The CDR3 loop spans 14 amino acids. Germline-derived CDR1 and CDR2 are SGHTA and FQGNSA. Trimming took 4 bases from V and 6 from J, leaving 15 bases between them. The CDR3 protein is CASSSPWKGHGYTF. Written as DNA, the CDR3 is TGTGCCAGCAGCTCGCCCTGGAAGGGCCATGGCTACACCTTC. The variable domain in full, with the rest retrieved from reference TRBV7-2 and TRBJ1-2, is GAGVSQSPSNKVTEKGKDVELRCDPISGHTALYWYRQSLGQGLEFLIYFQGNSAPDKSGLPSDRFSAERTGGSVSTLTIQRTQQEDSAVYLCASSSPWKGHGYTFGSGTRLTVV.

The CDR3 bases are TGTGCCAGCCGAGTAGCGTCCTCCTACAATGAGCAGTTCTTC. Translating it yields CASRVASSYNEQFF. V is TRBV6-6 and J is TRBJ2-1; a possible D gene is TRBD2 (5 bases). Germline V gene data show CDR1 as MNHNY and CDR2 as SVGAGI (reference sequence). This CDR3 is 14 amino acids long. V lost 8 bases and J lost 0, with 11 bases in between.

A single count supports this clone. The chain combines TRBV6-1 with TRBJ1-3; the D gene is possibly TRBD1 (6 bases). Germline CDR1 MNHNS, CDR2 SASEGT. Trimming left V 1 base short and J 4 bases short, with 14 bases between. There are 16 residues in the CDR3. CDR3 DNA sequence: TGTGCCAGCAGTGAAGTTAGGCAGGGGCGGGGAAACACCATATATTTT. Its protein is CASSEVRQGRGNTIYF.

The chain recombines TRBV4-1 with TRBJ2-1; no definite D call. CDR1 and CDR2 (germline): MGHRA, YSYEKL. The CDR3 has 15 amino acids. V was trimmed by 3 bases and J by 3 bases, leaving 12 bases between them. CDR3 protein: CASSQLGSHYNEQFF. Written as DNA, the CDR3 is TGCGCCAGCAGCCAGCTTGGCAGTCACTACAATGAGCAGTTCTTC.

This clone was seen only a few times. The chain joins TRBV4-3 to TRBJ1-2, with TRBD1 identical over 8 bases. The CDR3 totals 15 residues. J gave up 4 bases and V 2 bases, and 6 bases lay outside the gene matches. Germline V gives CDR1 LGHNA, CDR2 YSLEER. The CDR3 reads CASSQQTGAGYGYTF. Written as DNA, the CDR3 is TGCGCCAGCAGCCAACAGACAGGGGCGGGCTATGGCTACACCTTC.

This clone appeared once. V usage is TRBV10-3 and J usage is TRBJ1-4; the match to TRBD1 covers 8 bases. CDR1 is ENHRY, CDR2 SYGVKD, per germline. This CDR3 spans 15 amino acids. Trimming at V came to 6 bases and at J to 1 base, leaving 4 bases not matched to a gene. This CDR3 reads CAISATGGTNEKLFF. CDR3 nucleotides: TGTGCCATCAGCGCAACAGGGGGAACTAATGAAAAACTGTTTTTT.

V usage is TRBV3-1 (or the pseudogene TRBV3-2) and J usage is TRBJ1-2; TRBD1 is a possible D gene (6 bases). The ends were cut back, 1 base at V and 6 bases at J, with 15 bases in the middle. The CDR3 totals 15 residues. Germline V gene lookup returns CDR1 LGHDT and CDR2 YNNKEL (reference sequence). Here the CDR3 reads CASSQVGQRGNGYTF. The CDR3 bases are TGTGCCAGCAGCCAAGTTGGACAGAGGGGAAATGGCTACACCTTC.

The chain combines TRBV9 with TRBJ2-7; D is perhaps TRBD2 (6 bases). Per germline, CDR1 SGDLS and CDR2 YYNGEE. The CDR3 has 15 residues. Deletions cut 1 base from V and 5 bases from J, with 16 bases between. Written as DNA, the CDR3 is TGTGCCAGCAGCGTAACCGGAGGGCGCGCGGACGAGCAGTACTTC. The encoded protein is CASSVTGGRADEQYF.

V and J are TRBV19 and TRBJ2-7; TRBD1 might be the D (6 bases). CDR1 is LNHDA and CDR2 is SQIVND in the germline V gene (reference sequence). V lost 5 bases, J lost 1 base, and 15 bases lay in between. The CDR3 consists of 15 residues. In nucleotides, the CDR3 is TGTGCCAGTAGTTCAAAAACAGGGTGGTCCTACGAGCAGTACTTC. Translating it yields CASSSKTGWSYEQYF.

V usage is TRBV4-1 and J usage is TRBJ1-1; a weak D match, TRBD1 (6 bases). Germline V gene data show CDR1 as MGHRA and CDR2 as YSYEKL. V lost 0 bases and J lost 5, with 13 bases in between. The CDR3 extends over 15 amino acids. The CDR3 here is CASSQDPGEETEAFF. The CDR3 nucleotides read TGCGCCAGCAGCCAAGACCCAGGGGAGGAAACTGAAGCTTTCTTT.

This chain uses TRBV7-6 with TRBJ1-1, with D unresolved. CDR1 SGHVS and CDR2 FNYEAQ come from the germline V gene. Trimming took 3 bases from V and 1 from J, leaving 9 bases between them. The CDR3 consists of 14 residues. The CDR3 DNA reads TGTGCCAGCAGCTTTGGCCCAGGGAACACTGAAGCTTTCTTT. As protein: CASSFGPGNTEAFF.

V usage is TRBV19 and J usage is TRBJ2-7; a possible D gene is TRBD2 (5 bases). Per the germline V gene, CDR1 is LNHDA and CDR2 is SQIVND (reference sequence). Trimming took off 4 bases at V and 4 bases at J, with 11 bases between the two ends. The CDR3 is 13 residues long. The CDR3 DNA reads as TGTGCCAGTAGTAGAGGGCTGGAGTACGAGCAGTACTTC. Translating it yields CASSRGLEYEQYF.

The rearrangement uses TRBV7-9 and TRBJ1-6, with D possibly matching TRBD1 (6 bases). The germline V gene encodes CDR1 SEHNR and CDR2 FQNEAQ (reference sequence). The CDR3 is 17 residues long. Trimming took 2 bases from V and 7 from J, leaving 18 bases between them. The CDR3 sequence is CASSLTFEEGGNSPLHF. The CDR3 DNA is TGTGCCAGCAGCTTAACATTCGAAGAAGGGGGAAATTCACCCCTCCACTTT.

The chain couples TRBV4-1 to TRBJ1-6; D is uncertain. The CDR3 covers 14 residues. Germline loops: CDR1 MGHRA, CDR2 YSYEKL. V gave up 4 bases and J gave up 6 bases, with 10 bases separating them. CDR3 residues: CASSRSVTNSPLHF. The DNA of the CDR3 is TGCGCCAGCAGCCGCTCGGTTACTAATTCACCCCTCCACTTT.

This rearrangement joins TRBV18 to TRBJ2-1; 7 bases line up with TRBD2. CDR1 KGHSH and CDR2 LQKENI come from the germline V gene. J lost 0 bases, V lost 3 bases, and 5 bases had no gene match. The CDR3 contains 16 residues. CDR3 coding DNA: TGTGCCAGCTCACCGGCAGCGGGGAGCTCCTACAATGAGCAGTTCTTC. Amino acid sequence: CASSPAAGSSYNEQFF.

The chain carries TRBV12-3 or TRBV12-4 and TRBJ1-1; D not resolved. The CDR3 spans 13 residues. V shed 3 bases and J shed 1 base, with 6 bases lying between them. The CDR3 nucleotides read TGTGCCAGCAGTTTGACCAGGAACACTGAAGCTTTCTTT. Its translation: CASSLTRNTEAFF.